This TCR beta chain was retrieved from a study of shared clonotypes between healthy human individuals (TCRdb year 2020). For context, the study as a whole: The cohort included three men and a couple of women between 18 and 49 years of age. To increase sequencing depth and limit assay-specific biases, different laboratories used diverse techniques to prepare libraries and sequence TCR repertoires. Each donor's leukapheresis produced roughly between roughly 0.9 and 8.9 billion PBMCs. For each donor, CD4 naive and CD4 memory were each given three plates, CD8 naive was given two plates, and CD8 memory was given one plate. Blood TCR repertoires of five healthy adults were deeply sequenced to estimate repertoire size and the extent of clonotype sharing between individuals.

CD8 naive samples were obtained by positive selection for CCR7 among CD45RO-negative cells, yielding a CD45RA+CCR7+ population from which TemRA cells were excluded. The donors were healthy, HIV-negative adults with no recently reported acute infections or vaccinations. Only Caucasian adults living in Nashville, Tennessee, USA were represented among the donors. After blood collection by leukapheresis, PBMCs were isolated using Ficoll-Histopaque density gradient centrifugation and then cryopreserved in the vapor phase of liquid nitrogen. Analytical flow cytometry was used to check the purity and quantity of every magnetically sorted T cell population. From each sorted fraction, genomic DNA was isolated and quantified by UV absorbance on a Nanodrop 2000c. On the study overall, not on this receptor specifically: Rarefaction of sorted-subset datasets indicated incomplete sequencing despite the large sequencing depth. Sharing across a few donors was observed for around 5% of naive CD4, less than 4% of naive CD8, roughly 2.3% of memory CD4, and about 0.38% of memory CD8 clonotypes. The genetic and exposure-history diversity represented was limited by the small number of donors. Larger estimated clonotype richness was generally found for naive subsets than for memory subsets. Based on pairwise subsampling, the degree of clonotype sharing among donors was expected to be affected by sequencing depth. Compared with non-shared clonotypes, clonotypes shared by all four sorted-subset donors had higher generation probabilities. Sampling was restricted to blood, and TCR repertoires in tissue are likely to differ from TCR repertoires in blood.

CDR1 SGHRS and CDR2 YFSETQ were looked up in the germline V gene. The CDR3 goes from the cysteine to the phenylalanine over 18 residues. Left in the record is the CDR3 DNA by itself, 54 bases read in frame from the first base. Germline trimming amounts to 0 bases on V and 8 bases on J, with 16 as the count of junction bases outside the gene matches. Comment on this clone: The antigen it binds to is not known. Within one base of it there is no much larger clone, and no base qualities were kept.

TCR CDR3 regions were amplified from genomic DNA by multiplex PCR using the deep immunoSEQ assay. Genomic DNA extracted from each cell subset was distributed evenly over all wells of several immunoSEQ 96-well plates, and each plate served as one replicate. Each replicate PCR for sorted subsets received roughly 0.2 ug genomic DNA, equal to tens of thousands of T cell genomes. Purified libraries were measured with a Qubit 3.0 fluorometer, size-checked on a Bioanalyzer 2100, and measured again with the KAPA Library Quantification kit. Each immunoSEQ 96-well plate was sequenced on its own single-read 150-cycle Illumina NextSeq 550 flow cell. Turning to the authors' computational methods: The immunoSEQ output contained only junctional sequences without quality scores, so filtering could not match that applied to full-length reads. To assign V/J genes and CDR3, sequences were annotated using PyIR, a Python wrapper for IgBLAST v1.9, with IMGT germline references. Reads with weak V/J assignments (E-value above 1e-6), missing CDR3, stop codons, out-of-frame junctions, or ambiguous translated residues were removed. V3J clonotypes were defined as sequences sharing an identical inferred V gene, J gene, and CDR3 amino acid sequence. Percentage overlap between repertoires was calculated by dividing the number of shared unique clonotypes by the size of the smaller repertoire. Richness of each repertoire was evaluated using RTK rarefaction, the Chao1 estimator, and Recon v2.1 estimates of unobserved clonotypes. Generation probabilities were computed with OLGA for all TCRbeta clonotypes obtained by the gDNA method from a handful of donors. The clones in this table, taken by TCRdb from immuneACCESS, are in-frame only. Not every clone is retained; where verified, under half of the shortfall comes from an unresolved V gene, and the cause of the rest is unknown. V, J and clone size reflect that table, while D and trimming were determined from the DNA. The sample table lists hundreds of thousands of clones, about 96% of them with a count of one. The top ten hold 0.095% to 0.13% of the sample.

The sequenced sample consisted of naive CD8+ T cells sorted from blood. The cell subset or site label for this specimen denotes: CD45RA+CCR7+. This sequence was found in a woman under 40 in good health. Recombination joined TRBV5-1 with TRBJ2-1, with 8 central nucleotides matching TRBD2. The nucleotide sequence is TGCGCCAGCAGCTTGGCCTGGAGCTCTAGCGGGCGGCGGGATGAGCAGTTCTTC. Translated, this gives CASSLAWSSSGRRDEQFF.